Listed below are T cell receptor beta chains from one sample, sequenced in a study of early T cells in non-severe SARS-CoV-2 infection. MiXCR, run by TCRdb on the 5' RACE reads, gives a single entry per CDR3 protein. This table holds nearly 30,000 distinct CDR3 sequences, approximately 4.7% found once. The sample was whole blood. Source of these receptors: an adult who was a healthcare worker with PCR-confirmed SARS-CoV-2 infection or an uninfected control (not recorded which). Each CDR3 is given with its conserved first and last residue. The D gene is left open where the match is weak. Not every row has a clone size; where given, it reads once, few, many or a size class.

TRBV12-3/TRBV12-4	TRBJ2-6	NA	NA	CASSPLQGPGANVLTF	TGTGCCAGCAGCCCATTACAGGGCCCAGGGGCCAACGTCCTGACTTTC
TRBV19	TRBJ2-5	TRBD1	many	CASSVHGTDQETQYF	TGTGCCAGTAGTGTCCACGGGACAGACCAAGAGACCCAGTACTTC
TRBV25-1	TRBJ2-5	TRBD1	NA	CASSPTTGVEETQYF	TGTGCCAGCAGTCCGACGACAGGGGTGGAAGAGACCCAGTACTTC
TRBV10-3	TRBJ2-7	NA	many	CAISVNDEQYF	TGTGCCATCAGTGTCAACGACGAGCAGTACTTC
TRBV15	TRBJ2-1	TRBD1	few	CATSIIGQGDPMQFF	TGTGCCACCAGCATAATAGGACAGGGGGACCCTATGCAGTTCTTC
TRBV5-1	TRBJ2-3	TRBD1	many	CASSPGQASDTQYF	TGCGCCAGCAGCCCTGGACAGGCTTCAGATACGCAGTATTTT
TRBV12-3/TRBV12-4	TRBJ1-2	NA	few	CASRRGTYGYTF	TGTGCCAGCAGGCGGGGGACCTATGGCTACACCTTC
TRBV5-1	TRBJ2-1	NA	medium-sized	CASSFVNEQFF	TGCGCCAGCAGCTTTGTCAATGAGCAGTTCTTC
TRBV7-9	TRBJ1-1	NA	many	CASSLGGGAGAFF	TGTGCCAGCAGCTTAGGAGGGGGTGCGGGAGCTTTCTTT
TRBV3-1	TRBJ2-2	TRBD1	many	CASSPRTGVAGELFF	TGTGCCAGCAGCCCGAGGACAGGGGTAGCCGGGGAGCTGTTTTTT
TRBV18	TRBJ2-7	TRBD1	many	CASSSGQGYEQYF	TGTGCCAGCTCATCGGGACAGGGGTACGAGCAGTACTTC
TRBV20-1	TRBJ2-1	TRBD2	many	CSVERTSGSGDEQFF	TGCAGTGTCGAGAGAACTAGCGGGAGTGGCGATGAGCAGTTCTTC
TRBV7-2	TRBJ2-2	NA	NA	CASSLAGVTYTGELFF	TGTGCCAGCAGCTTAGCGGGGGTGACGTACACCGGGGAGCTGTTTTTT
TRBV9	TRBJ1-1	TRBD1	many	CASSVTGVRTEAFF	TGTGCCAGCAGCGTCACAGGGGTTAGGACTGAAGCTTTCTTT
TRBV20-1	TRBJ2-7	TRBD1	NA	CSARDPLRAGAGGEQYF	TGCAGTGCTAGAGACCCCCTAAGGGCAGGGGCAGGGGGCGAGCAGTACTTC
TRBV11-2	TRBJ2-5	NA	many	CASSLSGQETQYF	TGTGCCAGCAGCTTATCGGGACAAGAGACCCAGTACTTC
TRBV7-9	TRBJ2-1	NA	NA	CASSPARGWNNEQFF	TGTGCCAGCAGCCCAGCGAGGGGGTGGAACAATGAGCAGTTCTTC
TRBV11-2	TRBJ2-7	NA	many	CASSLGDQASYEPYEQYF	TGTGCCAGCAGCTTGGGGGACCAGGCCTCCTACGAGCCCTACGAGCAGTACTTC
TRBV12-3/TRBV12-4	TRBJ1-1	TRBD1	many	CATAPPGTGLTEAFF	TGTGCCACCGCCCCACCCGGGACAGGGTTAACTGAAGCTTTCTTT
TRBV21-1	TRBJ2-3	NA	NA	CASSNLPVQGITDTQYF	TGTGCCAGCAGCAATTTGCCCGTACAGGGAATCACAGATACGCAGTATTTT
TRBV27	TRBJ2-1	TRBD1	many	CASSPQGEAEQFF	TGTGCCAGCAGTCCACAGGGGGAGGCTGAGCAGTTCTTC
TRBV6-4	TRBJ1-1	NA	NA	CASSVRGENTEAFF	TGTGCCAGCAGTGTTAGGGGCGAGAACACTGAAGCTTTCTTT
TRBV10-3	TRBJ2-1	NA	medium-sized	CATSLGNEQFF	TGTGCCACCTCGTTGGGAAATGAGCAGTTCTTC
TRBV29-1	TRBJ2-6	NA	few	CSVAGESGANVLTF	TGCAGCGTAGCAGGTGAATCTGGGGCCAACGTCCTGACTTTC
TRBV4-2	TRBJ1-6	NA	few	CASTPTINSPLHF	TGTGCCAGCACGCCGACCATCAATTCACCCCTCCACTTT
TRBV29-1	TRBJ2-2	NA	medium-sized	CSVGHTGTGELFF	TGCAGCGTAGGACACACAGGGACCGGGGAGCTGTTTTTT
TRBV7-9	TRBJ2-1	TRBD2	many	CASSLGLAGNEQFF	TGTGCCAGCAGCTTGGGTCTAGCGGGCAATGAGCAGTTCTTC
TRBV20-1	TRBJ2-4	NA	many	CSARDLKGTKNIQYF	TGCAGTGCTAGAGATCTCAAGGGAACCAAAAACATTCAGTACTTC